This T cell receptor (beta chain) emerged from a study of molecular identifiers for immune sequencing clone quantification. General study findings and limits: One cell's worth of spiked Jurkat TCR RNA was reportedly detectable among approximately 990,000 naive cells.

The authors sorted naive CD8 T cells as CD8+CD4-CCR7+CD45RA+. Bulk libraries came from a prior protocol with listed TCR primers. A single record per CDR3 protein comes from TCRdb applying MiXCR to the PCR reads. The sample contains about 54,000 distinct CDR3 sequences, approximately 26% of which appear only once. The V end was cut by 2 bases, the J end by 8 bases, with 13 bases between. Germline values: CDR1 GTSNPN, CDR2 SVGIG (reference sequence). The CDR3 is 13 residues long. Points on this clonotype: Its target is unknown. This may be a read error: a much more frequent sequence differs by one nucleotide.

This receptor was obtained from a human donor in good health. Some libraries in this study had Jurkat cell RNA spiked in. The chain employs TRBV30 and TRBJ1-5; D call uncertain. Sequenced: naive CD8+ T cells from blood, with Jurkat cell RNA spiked in. This sample's subset: FACS-sorted CD8+CD4-CCR7+CD45RA+ naive T cells. Here the CDR3 reads CAWSPSISEPQHF. CDR3 nucleotide sequence: TGTGCCTGGAGTCCCTCCATCTCGGAGCCCCAGCATTTT.